This T cell receptor (beta chain) was captured by sequencing in a study of blood T cell repertoires in COVID-19. The CDR3 is made up of 13 amino acids. V was pared by 2 bases and J by 1 base, with 6 bases between. Germline CDR1 reads MNHEY; CDR2 reads SMNVEV (reference sequence). Under the authors' procedure: Amplifying reference gene primers gave estimates of nucleated cell counts. The assay was immunoSEQ multiplex PCR, and TCRdb's table has in-frame clones only and misses some. From that table come the V and J calls and clone size; the DNA was used to work out D and trimming. The table includes tens of thousands of clones, 65% to 80% detected once.

The chain is built from TRBV27 and TRBJ2-7, with D unresolved. The sample taken for sequencing was peripheral blood. The clonotype originates from a human donor in a cohort sampled during active COVID-19. CDR3 nucleotides: TGTGCCAGCAGTTTACGACAATCCTACGAGCAGTACTTC. This codes for CASSLRQSYEQYF.